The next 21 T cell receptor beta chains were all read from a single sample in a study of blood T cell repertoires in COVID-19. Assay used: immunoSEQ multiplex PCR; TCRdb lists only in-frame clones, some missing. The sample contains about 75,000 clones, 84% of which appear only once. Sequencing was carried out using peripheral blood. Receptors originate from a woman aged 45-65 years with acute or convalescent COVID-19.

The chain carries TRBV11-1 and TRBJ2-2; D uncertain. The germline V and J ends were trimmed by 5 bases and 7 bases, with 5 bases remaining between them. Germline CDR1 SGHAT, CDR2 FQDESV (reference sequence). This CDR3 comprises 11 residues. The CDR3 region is CASSPGGELFF. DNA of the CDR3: TGTGCCAGCAGCCCAGGCGGGGAGCTGTTTTTT. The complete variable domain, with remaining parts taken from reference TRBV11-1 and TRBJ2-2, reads EAEVAQSPRYKITEKSQAVAFWCDPISGHATLYWYRQILGQGPELLVQFQDESVVDDSQLPKDRFSAERLKGVDSTLKIQPAELGDSAMYLCASSPGGELFFGEGSRLTVL.

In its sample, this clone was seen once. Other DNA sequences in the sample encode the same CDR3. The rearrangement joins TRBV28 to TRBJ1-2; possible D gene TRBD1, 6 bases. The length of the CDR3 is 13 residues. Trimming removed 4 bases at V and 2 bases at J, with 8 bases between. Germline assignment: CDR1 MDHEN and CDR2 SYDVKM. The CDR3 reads CASSSTGNYGYTF. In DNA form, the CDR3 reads TGTGCCAGCAGTTCCACAGGGAACTATGGCTACACCTTC.

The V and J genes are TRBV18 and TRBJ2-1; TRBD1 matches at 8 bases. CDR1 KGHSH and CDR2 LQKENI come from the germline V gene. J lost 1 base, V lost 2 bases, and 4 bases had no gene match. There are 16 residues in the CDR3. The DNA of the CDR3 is TGTGCCAGCTCACCAATCGGGACAGGATCCTACAATGAGCAGTTCTTC. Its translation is CASSPIGTGSYNEQFF.

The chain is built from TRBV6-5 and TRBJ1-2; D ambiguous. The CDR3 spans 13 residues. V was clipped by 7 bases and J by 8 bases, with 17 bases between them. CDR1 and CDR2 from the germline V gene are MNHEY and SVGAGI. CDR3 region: CASTIDHSRGYTF. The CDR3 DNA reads TGTGCCAGCACCATTGACCATTCGCGGGGCTACACCTTC.

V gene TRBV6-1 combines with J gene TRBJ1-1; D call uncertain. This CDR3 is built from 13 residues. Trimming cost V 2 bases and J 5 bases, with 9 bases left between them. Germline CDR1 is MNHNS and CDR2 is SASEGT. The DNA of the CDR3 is TGTGCCAGCAGTGAATGGGGAGGTACTGAAGCTTTCTTT. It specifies CASSEWGGTEAFF.

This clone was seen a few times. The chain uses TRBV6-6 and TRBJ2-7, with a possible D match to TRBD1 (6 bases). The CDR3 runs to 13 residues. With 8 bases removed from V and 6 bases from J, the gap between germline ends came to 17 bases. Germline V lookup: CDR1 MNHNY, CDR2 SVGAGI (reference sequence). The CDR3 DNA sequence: TGTGCCAGCCGAGGGCAGGGGTGGACCGAGCAGTACTTC. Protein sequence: CASRGQGWTEQYF.

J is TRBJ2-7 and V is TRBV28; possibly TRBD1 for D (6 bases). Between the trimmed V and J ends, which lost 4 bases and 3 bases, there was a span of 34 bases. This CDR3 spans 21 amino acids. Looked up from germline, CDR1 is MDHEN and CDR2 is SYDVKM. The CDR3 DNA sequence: TGTGCCAGCAGTTCAATCACGTTCCGGGACATGGGGTCAAGTTCAGGCTACGAGCAGTACTTC. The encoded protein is CASSSITFRDMGSSSGYEQYF.

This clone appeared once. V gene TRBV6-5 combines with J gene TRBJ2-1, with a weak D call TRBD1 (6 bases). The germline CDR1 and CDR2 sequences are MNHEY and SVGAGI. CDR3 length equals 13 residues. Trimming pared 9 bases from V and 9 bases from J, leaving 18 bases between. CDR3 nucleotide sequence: TGTGCCAGTCCCCGGGACATGCTCGGTGAGCAGTTCTTC. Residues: CASPRDMLGEQFF.

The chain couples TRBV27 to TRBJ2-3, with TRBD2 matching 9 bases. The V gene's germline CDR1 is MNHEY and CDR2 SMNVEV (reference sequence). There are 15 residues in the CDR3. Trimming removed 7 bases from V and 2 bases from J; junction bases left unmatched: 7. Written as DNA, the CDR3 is TGTGCCAGCAAGTCCGAGCGGGAGGTCACAGATACGCAGTATTTT. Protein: CASKSEREVTDTQYF.

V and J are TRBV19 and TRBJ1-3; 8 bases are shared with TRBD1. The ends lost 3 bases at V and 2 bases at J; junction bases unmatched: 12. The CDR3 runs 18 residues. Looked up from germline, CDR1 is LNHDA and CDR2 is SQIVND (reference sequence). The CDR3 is CASSIMVWQGAAGNTIYF. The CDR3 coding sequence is TGTGCCAGTAGTATTATGGTTTGGCAGGGGGCAGCTGGAAACACCATATATTTT.

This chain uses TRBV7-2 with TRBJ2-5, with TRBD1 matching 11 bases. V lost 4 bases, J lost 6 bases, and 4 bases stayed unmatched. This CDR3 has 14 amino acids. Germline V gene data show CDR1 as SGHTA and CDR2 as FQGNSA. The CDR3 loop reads CASSSGQGGQTQYF. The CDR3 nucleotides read TGTGCCAGCAGCTCGGGACAGGGGGGACAGACCCAGTACTTC.

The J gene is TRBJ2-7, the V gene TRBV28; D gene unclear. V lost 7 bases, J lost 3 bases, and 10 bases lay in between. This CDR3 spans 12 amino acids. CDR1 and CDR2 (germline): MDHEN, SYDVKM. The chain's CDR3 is CASKHGSYEQYF. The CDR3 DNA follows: TGTGCCAGCAAGCACGGTAGCTACGAGCAGTACTTC.

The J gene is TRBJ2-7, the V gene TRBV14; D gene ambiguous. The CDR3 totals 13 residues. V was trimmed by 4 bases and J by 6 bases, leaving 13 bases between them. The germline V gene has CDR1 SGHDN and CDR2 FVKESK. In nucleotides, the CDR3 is TGTGCCAGCAGCCGTATTTTGCGGAGCGAGCAGTACTTC. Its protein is CASSRILRSEQYF.

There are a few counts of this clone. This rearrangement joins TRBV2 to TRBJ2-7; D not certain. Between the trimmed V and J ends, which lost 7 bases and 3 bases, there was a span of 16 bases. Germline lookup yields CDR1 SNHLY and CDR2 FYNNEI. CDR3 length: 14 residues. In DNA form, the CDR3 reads TGTGCCAGCACGATTAACTACATCGGCTACGAGCAGTACTTC. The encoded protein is CASTINYIGYEQYF.

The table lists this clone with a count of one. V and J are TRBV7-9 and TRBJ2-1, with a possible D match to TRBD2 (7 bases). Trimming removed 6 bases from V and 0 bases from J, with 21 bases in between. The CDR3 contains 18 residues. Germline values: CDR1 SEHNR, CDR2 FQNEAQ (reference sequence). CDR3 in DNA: TGTGCCAGCAGTCCCCGAACTGAGGGGGGGTCCTCCTACAATGAGCAGTTCTTC. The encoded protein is CASSPRTEGGSSYNEQFF.

The CDR3 nucleotides are TGTGCCAGCTCCTACGGGACAGGTAGCAATCAGCCCCAGCATTTT. Translating it yields CASSYGTGSNQPQHF. The chain recombines TRBV18 with TRBJ1-5; 8 bases line up with TRBD1. Germline values: CDR1 KGHSH, CDR2 LQKENI. Trimming cost V 6 bases and J 0 bases; bases outside gene matches: 4. This CDR3 has 15 amino acids.

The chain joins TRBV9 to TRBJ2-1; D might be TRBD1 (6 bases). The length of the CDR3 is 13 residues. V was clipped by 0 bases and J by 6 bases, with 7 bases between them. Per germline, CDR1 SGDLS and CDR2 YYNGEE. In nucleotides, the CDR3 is TGTGCCAGCAGCGTAGGACAGGTCAATGAGCAGTTCTTC. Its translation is CASSVGQVNEQFF.

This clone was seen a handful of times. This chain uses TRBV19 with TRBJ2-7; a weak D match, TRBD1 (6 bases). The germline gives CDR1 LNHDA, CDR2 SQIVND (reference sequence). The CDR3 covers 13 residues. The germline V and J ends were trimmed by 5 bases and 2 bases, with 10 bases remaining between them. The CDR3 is CASSRDRTYEQYF. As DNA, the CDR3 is TGTGCCAGTAGTCGAGACAGGACCTACGAGCAGTACTTC.

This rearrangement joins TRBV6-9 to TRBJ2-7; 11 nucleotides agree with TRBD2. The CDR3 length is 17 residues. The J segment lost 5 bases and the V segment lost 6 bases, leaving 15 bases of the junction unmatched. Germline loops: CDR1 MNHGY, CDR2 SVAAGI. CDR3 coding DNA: TGTGCCAGCAGCTATATAACAACTAGCGGGAGAGTCGACGAGCAGTACTTC. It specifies CASSYITTSGRVDEQYF.

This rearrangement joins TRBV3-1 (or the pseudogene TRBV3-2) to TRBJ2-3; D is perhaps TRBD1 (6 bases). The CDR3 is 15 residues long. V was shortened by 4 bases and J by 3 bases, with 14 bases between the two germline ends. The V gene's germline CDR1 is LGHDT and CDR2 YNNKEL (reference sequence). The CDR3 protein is CASSRRGRGTDTQYF. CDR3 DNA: TGTGCCAGCAGCCGCCGCGGCAGGGGTACAGATACGCAGTATTTT.

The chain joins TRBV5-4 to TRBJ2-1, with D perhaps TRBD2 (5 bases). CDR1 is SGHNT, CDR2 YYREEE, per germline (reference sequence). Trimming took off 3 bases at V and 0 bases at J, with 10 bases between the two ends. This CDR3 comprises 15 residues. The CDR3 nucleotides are TGTGCCAGCAGCTCCAGCGGAGGCTCCTACAATGAGCAGTTCTTC. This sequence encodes CASSSSGGSYNEQFF.